The sequence of this TCR beta chain was determined in a study of HIV-infected patients and healthy controls (dated by TCRdb to the mid-2010s). For this clonotype: Its antigen target is currently unknown. No qualities accompany the bases; no much larger clone lies one base away.

Inclusive of the bounding cysteine and phenylalanine, the CDR3 is 16 residues long. The sequence is cut down to CDR3 DNA, 48 bases in frame from base 1. From the germline V gene, CDR1 is LGHNA and CDR2 is YSLEER. Between the V and J ends, shortened by 0 bases and 8 bases respectively, the junction contains 16 bases. The receptor library was made with 5' RACE. The instrument given in TCRdb is Illumina MiSeq. The public reads were reprocessed in TCRdb via fastp at Q25 and MiXCR, keeping in-frame beta chains. Each entry merges the rows of one CDR3 protein and shows their most common DNA and genes. This sample gives 15,000 to 20,000 distinct CDR3 sequences in total; roughly a fifth of them show up just once. In total, the top ten clones hold around 33% of the sample.

The sequenced sample consisted of CD8+ T cells from blood. The TCR originated in a human donor in good health. The chain joins TRBV4-3 to TRBJ1-4; a weak D assignment points to TRBD1 (5 bases agree). The CDR3 corresponds to CASSQDGAGQGEKLFF. DNA sequence: TGCGCCAGCAGCCAAGACGGTGCAGGGCAGGGAGAAAAACTGTTTTTT.